The clone carrying this TCR beta chain was seen just once. Its antigen is not known. The entry originates in a study of T cell responses to AZD1222 COVID-19 vaccine. Study-wide findings and caveats: The donor cohort was predominantly white British with a female majority, and clonal diversity may have been underestimated. Close to half of all spike-specific TCRs reportedly target regions of the variants that are unmutated.

TCRdb keeps only in-frame clones here, not all; method: immunoSEQ multiplex PCR. The data contain 90,000 to 120,000 clones, roughly 90% of them seen just once; the ten biggest clones take up about 1.2%. The V end was cut by 7 bases, the J end by 2 bases, with 10 bases between. Germline V CDR1 and CDR2: SGHTA, FQGNSA. There are 13 residues in the CDR3. This TCR derives from an adult in good health. Sequencing used peripheral blood, obtained on day 0 of AZD1222 vaccination. This chain links TRBV7-2 with TRBJ2-3, with D unclear. CDR3 protein: CASTQVLTDTQYF. The CDR3 DNA sequence: TGTGCCAGCACCCAGGTCCTCACAGATACGCAGTATTTT.